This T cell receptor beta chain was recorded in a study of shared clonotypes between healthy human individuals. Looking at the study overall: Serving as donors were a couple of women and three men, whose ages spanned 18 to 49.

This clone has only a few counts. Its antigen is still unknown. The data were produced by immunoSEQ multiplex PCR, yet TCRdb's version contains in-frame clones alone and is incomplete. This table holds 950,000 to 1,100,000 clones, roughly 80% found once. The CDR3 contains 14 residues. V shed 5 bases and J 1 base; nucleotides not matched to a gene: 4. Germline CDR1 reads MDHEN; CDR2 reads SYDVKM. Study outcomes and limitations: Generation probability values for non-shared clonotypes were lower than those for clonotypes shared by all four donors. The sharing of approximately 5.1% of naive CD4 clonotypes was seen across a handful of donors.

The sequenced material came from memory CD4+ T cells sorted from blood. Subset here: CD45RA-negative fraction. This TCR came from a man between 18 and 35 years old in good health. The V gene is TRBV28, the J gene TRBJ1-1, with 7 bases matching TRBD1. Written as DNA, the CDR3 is TGTGCCAGCAGTCCCGGGACAGCGAACACTGAAGCTTTCTTT. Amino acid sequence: CASSPGTANTEAFF.